This T cell receptor (beta chain) was recorded in a study of spatial heterogeneity in lung cancer. The study's findings and limits: Expanded intratumoral alpha and beta TCR counts tracked tumor mutation counts.

V gave up 0 bases and J gave up 7 bases; unmatched junction bases: 7. The CDR3 contains 15 residues. CDR1 and CDR2 (germline): MGHRA, YSYEKL. MiXCR, applied by TCRdb to the 5' RACE reads, yields one record per CDR3 protein. The sample contains some 97,000 distinct CDR3 sequences, about 4.4% of which appear only once. At least ten counts were recorded for this clonotype. The antigen remains unidentified. This sample's time point: sample taken at primary tumor resection. The rearrangement uses TRBV4-1 and TRBJ2-7, with TRBD1 identical over 9 bases. This sample comprised lung tumor tissue, obtained at surgery. The TCR was taken from a male donor with early-stage non-small cell lung cancer. DNA for the CDR3: TGCGCCAGCAGCCAAGAATGGGGACAGGGTAGAGAGCAGTACTTC. It specifies CASSQEWGQGREQYF.